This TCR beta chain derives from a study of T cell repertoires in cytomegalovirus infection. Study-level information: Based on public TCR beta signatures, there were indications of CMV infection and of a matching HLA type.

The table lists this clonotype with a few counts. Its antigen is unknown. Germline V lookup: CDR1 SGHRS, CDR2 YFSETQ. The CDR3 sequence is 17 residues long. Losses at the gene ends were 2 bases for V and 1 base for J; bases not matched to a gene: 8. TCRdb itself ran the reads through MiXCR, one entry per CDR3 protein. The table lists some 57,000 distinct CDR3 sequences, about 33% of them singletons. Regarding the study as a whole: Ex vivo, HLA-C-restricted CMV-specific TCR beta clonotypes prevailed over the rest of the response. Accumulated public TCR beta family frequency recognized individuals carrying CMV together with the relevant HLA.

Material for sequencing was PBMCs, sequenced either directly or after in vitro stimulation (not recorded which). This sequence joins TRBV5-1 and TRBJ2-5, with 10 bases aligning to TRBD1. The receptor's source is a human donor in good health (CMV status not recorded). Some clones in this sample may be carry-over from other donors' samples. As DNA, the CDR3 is TGCGCCAGCAGCTTATACCGGGACAGGGGATTCCAAGAGACCCAGTACTTC. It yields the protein CASSLYRDRGFQETQYF.